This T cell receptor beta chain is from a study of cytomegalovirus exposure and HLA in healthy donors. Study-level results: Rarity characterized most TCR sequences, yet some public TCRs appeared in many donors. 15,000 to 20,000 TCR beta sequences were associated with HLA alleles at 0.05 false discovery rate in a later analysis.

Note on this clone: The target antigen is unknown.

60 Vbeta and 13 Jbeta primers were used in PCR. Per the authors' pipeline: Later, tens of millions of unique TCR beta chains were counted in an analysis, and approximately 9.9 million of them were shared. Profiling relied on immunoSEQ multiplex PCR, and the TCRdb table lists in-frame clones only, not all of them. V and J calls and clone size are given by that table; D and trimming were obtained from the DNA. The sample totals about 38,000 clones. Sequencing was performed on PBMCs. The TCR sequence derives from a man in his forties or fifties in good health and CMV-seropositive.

The CDR3 DNA reads TGTGCCAGCAGCCGCGGACTTCTTCCTGGTACCGGGGAGCTGTTTTTT. Its protein is CASSRGLLPGTGELFF. The chain couples TRBV7-6 to TRBJ2-2, with a weak D call TRBD2 (5 bases). Per germline, CDR1 SGHVS and CDR2 FNYEAQ. Trimming shortened V by 5 bases and J by 5 bases, and 18 bases separated the two germline ends. The CDR3 spans 16 residues.